This T cell receptor (beta chain) was recorded in a study of lymphopenia after photon versus proton radiotherapy. Study-wide results and caveats: Under photons, naive T cells and diversity fell while effector/memory populations rose. A bigger post-nadir fall in TCR diversity correlated inversely with survival time in deceased patients. Authors raise, but do not show, better survival with proton therapy.

This CDR3 has 10 amino acids. Germline V lookup: CDR1 LNHDA, CDR2 SQIVND (reference sequence). Trimming shortened V by 6 bases and J by 3 bases, and 3 bases separated the two germline ends. Clones were sequenced by immunoSEQ multiplex PCR, and TCRdb holds only the in-frame ones, with some missing. The sample yields 75,000 to 95,000 clones, about 83% seen once. As concerns this clone: The antigen is undetermined.

This clonotype was sampled from a man aged 60 to 69 with pancreatic cancer. The chain couples TRBV19 to TRBJ2-7; D not resolved. The sample consisted of peripheral blood, taken from a patient treated with proton-based radiotherapy. The CDR3 spells CASRIYEQYF. DNA of the CDR3: TGTGCCAGTAGGATCTACGAGCAGTACTTC.